Below, 2 T cell receptor beta chains from the same sample are listed, as sequenced in a study of control samples from healthy donors and cancer patients. Sequencing used immunoSEQ multiplex PCR; TCRdb keeps in-frame clones, though not all of them. The sample lists more than 95,000 clones, approximately 92% occurring once. Sequencing was performed on PBMCs. Every receptor here comes from an elderly man with head and neck cancer.

The rearrangement links TRBV5-1 to TRBJ2-7; TRBD1 aligns across 11 bases. In germline, CDR1 is SGHRS, CDR2 YFSETQ. This CDR3 is 15 amino acids long. The junction had 6 bases not matched to a gene; V was cut back by 4 bases and J by 3 bases. CDR3 DNA sequence: TGCGCCAGCAGCCCCCGGGACAGGGGGGTCTACGAGCAGTACTTC. It specifies CASSPRDRGVYEQYF.

The rearrangement joins TRBV6-6 to TRBJ2-7, with 14 bases aligning to TRBD2. This CDR3 has 15 residues. Germline assignment: CDR1 MNHNY and CDR2 SVGAGI (reference sequence). The V and J ends lost 2 bases and 3 bases, in that order; junction bases with no gene match: 0. Written as DNA, the CDR3 is TGTGCCAGCAGTTACGGACTAGCGGGAGGCTACGAGCAGTACTTC. Translated, it gives CASSYGLAGGYEQYF.